A single sample gave rise to the 25 T cell receptor beta chains below, sequenced in a study of OX40 agonist ivuxolimab in advanced cancers. Measured with immunoSEQ multiplex PCR; TCRdb has only the in-frame clones, and not every one. This sample yields about 89,000 clones, of which approximately 93% are seen a single time; around 0.25% belongs to the top ten. The material was CD4+ or CD8+ T cells sorted from blood, obtained in a trial of the OX40 agonist ivuxolimab. The source is an adult with an advanced solid tumor such as melanoma, head and neck, liver or kidney cancer.

The rearrangement joins TRBV6-5 to TRBJ1-5; a weak D match, TRBD1 (5 bases). There are 11 residues in the CDR3. With 8 bases removed from V and 4 bases from J, the gap between germline ends came to 6 bases. Germline V gives CDR1 MNHEY, CDR2 SVGAGI. In DNA, the CDR3 is TGTGCCAGCCGGGGGAATCAGCCCCAGCATTTT. Amino acids: CASRGNQPQHF.

The V call is TRBV7-2, the J call TRBJ2-3; TRBD2 matches at 7 bases. V dropped 2 bases and J dropped 5; count of bases not matched to a gene: 4. The CDR3 spans 14 residues. From germline, CDR1 is SGHTA and CDR2 FQGNSA. This CDR3 reads CASSLTRTRDTQYF. The CDR3 DNA is TGTGCCAGCAGCTTAACCCGGACTAGAGATACGCAGTATTTT.

V gene TRBV7-3 combines with J gene TRBJ2-2; 9 bases align to TRBD1. The germline V gene has CDR1 SGHTA and CDR2 FQGTGA. This CDR3 spans 19 amino acids. The V segment lost 6 bases and the J segment 5 bases; nucleotides outside the gene matches: 19. CDR3 in amino acids: CASRGLGADKGQGTGELFF. The CDR3 nucleotides are TGTGCCAGCAGGGGATTGGGGGCCGATAAGGGACAGGGAACCGGGGAGCTGTTTTTT.

The chain uses TRBV6-6 and TRBJ1-1, with D hard to call. V was pared by 8 bases and J by 7 bases, with 8 bases between. CDR1 is MNHNY, CDR2 SVGAGI, per germline (reference sequence). The CDR3 is made up of 10 amino acids. CDR3 sequence (DNA): TGTGCCAGCGGCGAGGTTGAAGCTTTCTTT. It yields the protein CASGEVEAFF.

J is TRBJ1-2 and V is TRBV11-3; D is uncertain. CDR3 length: 12 amino acids. The V and J ends lost 4 bases and 7 bases respectively, with 10 bases between them. Germline V lookup: CDR1 SGHNT, CDR2 YENEEA. CDR3 DNA sequence: TGTGCCAGCAGCTGGGGAACGAGTGGCTACACCTTC. Protein sequence: CASSWGTSGYTF.

For the CDR3, the DNA is TGCGCCAGCAGCCAGGGGAGGGAGTACAATGAGCAGTTCTTC. Translating it yields CASSQGREYNEQFF. The chain is built from TRBV4-3 and TRBJ2-1; 7 nucleotides line up with TRBD2. There are 14 residues in the CDR3. The V gene end was trimmed by 3 bases and the J gene end by 4 bases; junction bases not matched to a gene: 3. Germline loops: CDR1 LGHNA, CDR2 YSLEER.

This clone was found once. V usage is TRBV25-1 and J usage is TRBJ2-7; D gene unclear. V lost 6 bases and J lost 1, with 7 bases in between. This CDR3 has 12 amino acids. Germline assignment: CDR1 MGHDK and CDR2 SYGVNS. The CDR3 sequence is CASSSLSYEQYF. In DNA, the CDR3 is TGTGCCAGCAGCTCACTTTCCTACGAGCAGTACTTC.

This chain joins TRBV18 and TRBJ1-1; D may be TRBD1 (5 bases). V lost 4 bases and J 3 bases, leaving 9 bases between the germline ends. This CDR3 has 13 amino acids. Germline-derived CDR1 and CDR2 are KGHSH and LQKENI. In DNA form, the CDR3 reads TGTGCCAGCTCACAGGGGCGGGACACTGAAGCTTTCTTT. It specifies CASSQGRDTEAFF.

V is TRBV28 and J is TRBJ2-1; D may correspond to TRBD1 or TRBD2 (5 bases each). Trimming removed 6 bases at V and 5 bases at J, with 20 bases between. This CDR3 comprises 16 residues. CDR1 and CDR2 from the germline V gene are MDHEN and SYDVKM. The DNA for the CDR3 is TGTGCCAGCAGAAGGACGGGGACGGCGAATCACAATGAGCAGTTCTTC. It yields the protein CASRRTGTANHNEQFF.

This sequence joins TRBV4-3 and TRBJ1-5; D is unresolved. Trimming removed 0 bases from V and 5 bases from J, with 8 bases in between. This CDR3 has 14 residues. CDR1 and CDR2 (germline): LGHNA, YSLEER. CDR3 residues: CASSQDGSDQPQHF. The DNA of the CDR3 is TGCGCCAGCAGCCAAGACGGCTCAGATCAGCCCCAGCATTTT.

The rearrangement joins TRBV7-8 to TRBJ2-7; D call uncertain. V was shortened by 0 bases and J by 3 bases, with 15 bases between the two germline ends. CDR1 and CDR2 from the germline V gene are SGHVS and FQNEAQ. CDR3 length: 16 residues. The CDR3 DNA is TGTGCCAGCAGCTTAGCGCTTTTAAGATGGGGCTACGAGCAGTACTTC. Its translation is CASSLALLRWGYEQYF. The full variable domain, with the rest looked up from reference TRBV7-8 and TRBJ2-7, is GAGVSQSPRYKVAKRGQDVALRCDPISGHVSLFWYQQALGQGPEFLTYFQNEAQLDKSGLPSDRFFAERPEGSVSTLKIQRTQQEDSAVYLCASSLALLRWGYEQYFGPGTRLTVT.

The rearrangement uses TRBV7-3 and TRBJ2-3; 7 bases align to TRBD2. The length of the CDR3 is 13 residues. Germline CDR1 SGHTA, CDR2 FQGTGA. The trim removed 3 bases at V and 4 bases at J, leaving 1 base unmatched. The CDR3 loop is CASSFLAADTQYF. The CDR3 DNA reads TGTGCCAGCAGCTTTCTAGCGGCAGATACGCAGTATTTT.

CDR3 DNA: TGTGCCACCAGCAGGGGGACAGGCCTAACTTACAATGAGCAGTTCTTC. It translates to CATSRGTGLTYNEQFF. V usage is TRBV15 and J usage is TRBJ2-1; TRBD1 matches 8 bases. J lost 4 bases, V lost 3 bases, and 8 bases had no gene match. CDR1 and CDR2 from the germline V gene are LNHNV and YYDKDF (reference sequence). This CDR3 is 16 amino acids long.

The rearrangement joins TRBV28 to TRBJ2-7; no clear D gene. Trimming stripped 2 bases from V and 3 bases from J, with 8 bases between. Germline V lookup: CDR1 MDHEN, CDR2 SYDVKM. The CDR3 runs to 13 residues. CDR3 in DNA: TGTGCCAGCAGTTTACGGGCCCGCTACGAGCAGTACTTC. Protein sequence: CASSLRARYEQYF.

This clone was seen only once. V gene TRBV27 combines with J gene TRBJ1-6; 9 bases align to TRBD1. This CDR3 spans 15 amino acids. Germline V gene sequence: CDR1 MNHEY, CDR2 SMNVEV (reference sequence). V trimming: 5 bases; J trimming: 4 bases; junction bases outside the gene matches: 3. The CDR3 loop is CASSPGTGYNSPLHF. The DNA for the CDR3 is TGTGCCAGCAGTCCGGGGACAGGGTATAATTCACCCCTCCACTTT.

V usage is TRBV6-1 and J usage is TRBJ2-7; 11 bases align to TRBD2. V lost 6 bases and J lost 4; bases outside the gene matches: 5. Looked up from germline, CDR1 is MNHNS and CDR2 is SASEGT. The CDR3 has 14 residues. CDR3 in amino acids: CASSTSGGSYEQYF. The CDR3 DNA sequence: TGTGCCAGCAGCACTAGCGGGGGTTCGTACGAGCAGTACTTC.

V gene TRBV19 combines with J gene TRBJ1-5, with a weak D call TRBD1 (6 bases). Germline values: CDR1 LNHDA, CDR2 SQIVND (reference sequence). The CDR3 length is 15 residues. Between the trimmed V and J ends, which lost 7 bases and 4 bases, there was a span of 17 bases. The CDR3: CASTHRTVFNQPQHF. In DNA form, the CDR3 reads TGTGCCAGTACCCATCGGACAGTCTTTAATCAGCCCCAGCATTTT.

The V call is TRBV28, the J call TRBJ1-4; no firm D call. V gave up 3 bases and J gave up 7 bases, with 9 bases separating them. The germline CDR1 and CDR2 sequences are MDHEN and SYDVKM. The CDR3 is 13 residues long. Here the CDR3 DNA reads TGTGCCAGCAGTTTGGTTGAGGTTGAAAAACTGTTTTTT. It codes for CASSLVEVEKLFF.

The chain uses TRBV19 and TRBJ1-5; tentatively, D is TRBD1 (5 bases). The V gene's germline CDR1 is LNHDA and CDR2 SQIVND (reference sequence). This CDR3 spans 16 amino acids. The V and J ends lost 3 bases and 1 base respectively, with 13 bases between them. The CDR3 reads CASSIRRRASNQPQHF. As DNA, the CDR3 is TGTGCCAGTAGTATCCGGCGCAGGGCAAGCAATCAGCCCCAGCATTTT.

V and J are TRBV28 and TRBJ1-2; 9 bases agree with TRBD1. The CDR3 length is 14 residues. Germline CDR1 and CDR2: MDHEN and SYDVKM. The V segment lost 6 bases and the J segment 4 bases; nucleotides outside the gene matches: 6. DNA for the CDR3: TGTGCCAGCAGGTCCGGGACAGGGCCCTATGGCTACACCTTC. As protein: CASRSGTGPYGYTF.

The V and J genes are TRBV5-1 and TRBJ1-6; D gene unclear. CDR1 and CDR2 (germline): SGHRS, YFSETQ. Trimming cost V 0 bases and J 0 bases, with 4 bases left between them. The CDR3 sequence is 15 residues long. The chain's CDR3 is CASSLESSYNSPLHF. CDR3 in DNA: TGCGCCAGCAGCTTGGAGAGCTCCTATAATTCACCCCTCCACTTT.

The V gene is TRBV20-1, the J gene TRBJ1-1; weak D call: TRBD1 (5 bases). The CDR3 has 11 residues. The germline V gene encodes CDR1 DFQATT and CDR2 SNEGSKA (reference sequence). Deletions cut 4 bases from V and 11 bases from J, with 14 bases between. The chain's CDR3 is CSATLRGEAFF. CDR3 nucleotides: TGCAGTGCTACCTTGCGGGGGGAGGCTTTCTTT.

The chain recombines TRBV2 with TRBJ1-6, with 9 bases matching TRBD1. Germline-derived CDR1 and CDR2 are SNHLY and FYNNEI. The CDR3 runs to 18 residues. The V and J ends lost 7 bases and 1 base, in that order; junction bases with no gene match: 11. CDR3 region: CASNPFTGGASYNSPLHF. CDR3 DNA: TGTGCCAGCAACCCGTTTACAGGGGGCGCATCCTATAATTCACCCCTCCACTTT.

The rearrangement joins TRBV7-2 to TRBJ2-1; a weak D match, TRBD2 (6 bases). Per germline, CDR1 SGHTA and CDR2 FQGNSA. There are 16 residues in the CDR3. V was cut by 3 bases and J by 0 bases, with 12 bases left in between. The CDR3 bases are TGTGCCAGCAGCTTCGGACCCGGGAGCTCCTACAATGAGCAGTTCTTC. Its protein is CASSFGPGSSYNEQFF.

V is TRBV2 and J is TRBJ2-5; no clear D. This CDR3 is built from 17 residues. V was shortened by 4 bases and J by 2 bases, with 20 bases between the two germline ends. CDR1 and CDR2 from the germline V gene are SNHLY and FYNNEI. The CDR3: CASSGLPGHPRQETQYF. CDR3 DNA sequence: TGTGCCAGCAGTGGGCTTCCCGGTCACCCCAGACAAGAGACCCAGTACTTC.